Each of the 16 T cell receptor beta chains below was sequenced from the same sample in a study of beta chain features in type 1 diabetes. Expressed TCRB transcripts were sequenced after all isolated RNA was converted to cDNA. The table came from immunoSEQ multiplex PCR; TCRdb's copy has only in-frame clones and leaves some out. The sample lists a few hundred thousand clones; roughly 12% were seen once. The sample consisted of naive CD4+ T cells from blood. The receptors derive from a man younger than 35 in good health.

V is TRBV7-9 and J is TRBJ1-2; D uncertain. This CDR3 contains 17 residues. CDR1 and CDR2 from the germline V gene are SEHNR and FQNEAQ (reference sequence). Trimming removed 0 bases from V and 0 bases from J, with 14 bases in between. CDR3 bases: TGTGCCAGCAGCTTAGCACGAGCGGGCATTACTAACTATGGCTACACCTTC. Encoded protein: CASSLARAGITNYGYTF. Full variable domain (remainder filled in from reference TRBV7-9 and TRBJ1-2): DTGVSQNPRHKITKRGQNVTFRCDPISEHNRLYWYRQTLGQGPEFLTYFQNEAQLEKSRLLSDRFSAERPKGSFSTLEIQRTEQGDSAMYLCASSLARAGITNYGYTFGSGTRLTVV.

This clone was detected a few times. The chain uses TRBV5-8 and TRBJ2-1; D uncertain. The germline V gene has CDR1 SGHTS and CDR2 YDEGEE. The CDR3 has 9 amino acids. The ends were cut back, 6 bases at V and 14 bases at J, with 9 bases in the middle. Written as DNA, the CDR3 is TGTGCCAGCAACACGAACAAGTTCTTC. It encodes CASNTNKFF.

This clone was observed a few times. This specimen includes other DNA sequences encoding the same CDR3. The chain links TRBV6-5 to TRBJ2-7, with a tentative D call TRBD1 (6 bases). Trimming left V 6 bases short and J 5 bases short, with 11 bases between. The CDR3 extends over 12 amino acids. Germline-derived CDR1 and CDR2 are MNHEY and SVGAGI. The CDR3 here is CASRRTGNEQYF. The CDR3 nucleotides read TGTGCCAGCAGACGAACAGGGAACGAGCAGTACTTC.

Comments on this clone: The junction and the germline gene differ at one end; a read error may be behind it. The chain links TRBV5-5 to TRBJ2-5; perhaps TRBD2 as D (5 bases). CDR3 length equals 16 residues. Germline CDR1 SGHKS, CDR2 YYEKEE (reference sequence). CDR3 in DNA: TGCGCCAGCAGCTACCGGACTCAGCCCCCCCAAGAGACCCAGTACTTC. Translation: CASSYRTQPPQETQYF.

The CDR3 sequence: CASSLGGQGDEQYF. CDR3 coding DNA: TGTGCCAGCAGCCTGGGGGGACAGGGTGACGAGCAGTACTTC. The chain is built from TRBV6-5 and TRBJ2-7, with 9 bases aligning to TRBD1. V dropped 6 bases and J dropped 5; count of bases not matched to a gene: 8. This CDR3 has 14 residues. CDR1 MNHEY and CDR2 SVGAGI come from the germline V gene.

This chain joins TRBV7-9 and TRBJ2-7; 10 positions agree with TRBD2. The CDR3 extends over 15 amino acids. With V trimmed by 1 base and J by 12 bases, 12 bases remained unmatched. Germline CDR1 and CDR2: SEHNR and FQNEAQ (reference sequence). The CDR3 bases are TGTGCCAGCAGCTTAGGGCTAGCGGGAGCGGGACACCCGTACTTC. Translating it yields CASSLGLAGAGHPYF.

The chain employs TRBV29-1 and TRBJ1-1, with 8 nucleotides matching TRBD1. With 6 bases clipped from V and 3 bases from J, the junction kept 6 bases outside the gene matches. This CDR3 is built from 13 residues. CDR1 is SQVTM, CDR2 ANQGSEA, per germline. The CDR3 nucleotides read TGCAGCGTCCATGACAGGGGCGACACTGAAGCTTTCTTT. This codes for CSVHDRGDTEAFF.

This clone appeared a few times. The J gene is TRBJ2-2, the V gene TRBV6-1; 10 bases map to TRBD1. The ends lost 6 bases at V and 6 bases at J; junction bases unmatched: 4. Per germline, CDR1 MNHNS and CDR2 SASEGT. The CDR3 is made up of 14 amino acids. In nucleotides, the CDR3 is TGTGCCAGCAGGGCGGACAGGGGGTCCGGGGAGCTGTTTTTT. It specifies CASRADRGSGELFF.

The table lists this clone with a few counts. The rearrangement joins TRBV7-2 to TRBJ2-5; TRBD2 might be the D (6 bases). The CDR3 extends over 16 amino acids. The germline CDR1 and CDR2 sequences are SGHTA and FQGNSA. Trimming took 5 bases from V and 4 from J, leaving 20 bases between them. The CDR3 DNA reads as TGTGCCAGCAGCCCTAATGGAGGGGTGGGGAGAGAGACCCAGTACTTC. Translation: CASSPNGGVGRETQYF.

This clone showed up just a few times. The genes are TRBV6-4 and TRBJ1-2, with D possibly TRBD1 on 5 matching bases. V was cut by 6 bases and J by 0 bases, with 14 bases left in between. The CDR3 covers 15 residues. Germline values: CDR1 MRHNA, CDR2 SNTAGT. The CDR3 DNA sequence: TGTGCCAGCAGGCTTGGACACATCACTAACTATGGCTACACCTTC. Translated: CASRLGHITNYGYTF.

DNA of the CDR3: TGTGCCAGCGCCCGGACAGGGGACGAGCAGTACTTC. Its translation is CASARTGDEQYF. The chain joins TRBV6-1 to TRBJ2-7; 9 bases match TRBD1. The V and J ends lost 8 bases and 5 bases, in that order; junction bases with no gene match: 4. The CDR3 totals 12 residues. CDR1 is MNHNS and CDR2 is SASEGT in the germline V gene.

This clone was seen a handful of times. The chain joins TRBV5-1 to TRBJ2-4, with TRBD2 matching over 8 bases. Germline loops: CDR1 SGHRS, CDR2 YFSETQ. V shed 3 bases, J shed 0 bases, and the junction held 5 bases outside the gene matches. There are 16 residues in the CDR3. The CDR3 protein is CASSSRGGTAKNIQYF. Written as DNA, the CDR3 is TGCGCCAGCAGCTCCCGCGGGGGGACAGCCAAAAACATTCAGTACTTC.

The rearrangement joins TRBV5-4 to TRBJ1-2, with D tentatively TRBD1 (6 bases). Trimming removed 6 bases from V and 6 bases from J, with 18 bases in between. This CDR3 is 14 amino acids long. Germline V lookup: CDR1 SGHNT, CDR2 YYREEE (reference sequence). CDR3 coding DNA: TGTGCCAGCACCTCCCCCAGGACAGTTAATGGCTACACCTTC. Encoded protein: CASTSPRTVNGYTF.

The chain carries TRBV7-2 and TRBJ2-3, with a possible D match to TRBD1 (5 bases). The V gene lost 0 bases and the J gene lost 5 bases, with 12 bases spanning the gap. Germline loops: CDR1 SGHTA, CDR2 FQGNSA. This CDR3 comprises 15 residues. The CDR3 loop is CASSLAVAQGDTQYF. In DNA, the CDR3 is TGTGCCAGCAGCTTAGCGGTTGCGCAGGGAGATACGCAGTATTTT.

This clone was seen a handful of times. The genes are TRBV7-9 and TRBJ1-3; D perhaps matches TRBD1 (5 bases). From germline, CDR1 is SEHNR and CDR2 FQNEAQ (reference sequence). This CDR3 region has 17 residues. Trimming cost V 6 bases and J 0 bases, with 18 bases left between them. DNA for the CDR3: TGTGCCAGCAGTTCCCTCGTACAGGCCAACTCTGGAAACACCATATATTTT. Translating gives CASSSLVQANSGNTIYF.

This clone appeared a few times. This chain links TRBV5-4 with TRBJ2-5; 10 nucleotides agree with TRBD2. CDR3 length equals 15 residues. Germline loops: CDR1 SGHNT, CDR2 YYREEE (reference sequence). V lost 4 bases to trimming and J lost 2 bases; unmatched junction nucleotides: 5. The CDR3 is CASSVAGGVQETQYF. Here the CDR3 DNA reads TGTGCCAGCAGCGTAGCGGGGGGCGTACAAGAGACCCAGTACTTC.